These 29 T cell receptor beta chains originate from one sample sequenced in a study of blood T cell repertoires in COVID-19. The assay was immunoSEQ multiplex PCR, and TCRdb's table has in-frame clones only and misses some. The sample holds approximately 450,000 clones, about 89% seen once. Sequencing input: peripheral blood. These receptors were collected from a woman between 25 and 40 years old with acute or convalescent COVID-19.

The J gene is TRBJ1-6, the V gene TRBV6-5; no clear D gene. Germline V lookup: CDR1 MNHEY, CDR2 SVGAGI. V shed 6 bases and J shed 10 bases, with 7 bases lying between them. This CDR3 is 11 amino acids long. CDR3 bases: TGTGCCAGCAGCGAGGTATCACCCCTCCACTTT. This codes for CASSEVSPLHF.

This clone was counted once. V and J are TRBV5-6 and TRBJ1-5, with TRBD1 identical over 12 bases. V lost 2 bases, J lost 7 bases, and 7 bases stayed unmatched. This CDR3 region has 16 residues. Germline V gives CDR1 SGHDT, CDR2 YYEEEE. The DNA of the CDR3 is TGTGCCAGCAGCTTCGGGACAGGGGGCGCGAACCAGCCCCAGCATTTT. Protein: CASSFGTGGANQPQHF.

The chain links TRBV7-2 to TRBJ2-7; the match to TRBD1 covers 9 bases. This CDR3 spans 14 amino acids. V lost 4 bases to trimming and J lost 7 bases; unmatched junction nucleotides: 8. CDR1 is SGHTA, CDR2 FQGNSA, per germline. CDR3 in amino acids: CASSSWGQGGEQYF. In nucleotides, the CDR3 is TGTGCCAGCAGCTCTTGGGGACAGGGAGGTGAGCAGTACTTC. The full variable domain, completed using reference TRBV7-2 and TRBJ2-7, is GAGVSQSPSNKVTEKGKDVELRCDPISGHTALYWYRQSLGQGLEFLIYFQGNSAPDKSGLPSDRFSAERTGGSVSTLTIQRTQQEDSAVYLCASSSWGQGGEQYFGPGTRLTVT.

This rearrangement joins TRBV19 to TRBJ1-1, with D possibly being TRBD1 (5 bases). Germline CDR1 reads LNHDA; CDR2 reads SQIVND (reference sequence). CDR3 length: 15 residues. The germline V and J ends were trimmed by 11 bases and 5 bases, with 24 bases remaining between them. For the CDR3, the DNA is TGTGCCTGTCGTAGTATAGAATGGGGGGAGACTGAAGCTTTCTTT. As protein: CACRSIEWGETEAFF.

J is TRBJ2-3 and V is TRBV19; D gene unclear. The CDR3 has 14 amino acids. Trimming shortened V by 6 bases and J by 1 base, and 11 bases separated the two germline ends. From germline, CDR1 is LNHDA and CDR2 SQIVND (reference sequence). The CDR3 nucleotides are TGTGCCAGTAGCTCCGGGTTCCGCACAGATACGCAGTATTTT. Translating gives CASSSGFRTDTQYF.

In its sample, this clone was seen once. This chain connects TRBV7-6 to TRBJ2-7; 9 bases fit TRBD2. Germline V CDR1 and CDR2: SGHVS, FNYEAQ. V was clipped by 1 base and J by 6 bases; unmatched bases: 4. This CDR3 has 14 amino acids. The CDR3 nucleotides are TGTGCCAGCAGCTTAGGGGGACTAGCTGGCGAGCAGTACTTC. It is translated as CASSLGGLAGEQYF.

The rearrangement joins TRBV30 to TRBJ1-3, with D unresolved. Germline CDR1 is GTSNPN and CDR2 is SVGIG (reference sequence). The CDR3 runs 16 residues. V lost 0 bases, J lost 2 bases, and 14 bases lay in between. The CDR3 is CAWSVLSTPAGNTIYF. The CDR3 nucleotides are TGTGCCTGGAGTGTACTATCGACCCCGGCTGGAAACACCATATATTTT.

Many counts were recorded for this clone. The V call is TRBV2, the J call TRBJ1-2, with 11 bases matching TRBD1. The trim removed 6 bases at V and 5 bases at J, leaving 5 bases unmatched. The CDR3 runs to 14 residues. Germline CDR1 SNHLY, CDR2 FYNNEI. The CDR3 sequence is CASRIGQGAYGYTF. The CDR3 bases are TGTGCCAGCAGGATTGGACAGGGGGCTTATGGCTACACCTTC.

The chain combines TRBV24-1 with TRBJ2-5; no definite D call. The CDR3 contains 14 residues. Germline lookup yields CDR1 KGHDR and CDR2 SFDVKD. Trimming removed 3 bases at V and 5 bases at J, with 12 bases between. The CDR3 region is CATSDVQFGETQYF. CDR3 nucleotide sequence: TGTGCCACCAGTGATGTACAGTTTGGGGAGACCCAGTACTTC.

V gene TRBV19 combines with J gene TRBJ1-5, with TRBD1 identical over 7 bases. V lost 7 bases to trimming and J lost 6 bases; unmatched junction nucleotides: 9. Germline V gene data show CDR1 as LNHDA and CDR2 as SQIVND (reference sequence). CDR3 length equals 14 residues. The CDR3 DNA is TGTGCCAGTAAGAACAGGGGATTGGGTCAGCCCCAGCATTTT. It encodes CASKNRGLGQPQHF.

This clone has a single count. The chain is built from TRBV6-5 and TRBJ2-7; 9 bases match TRBD2. Germline-derived CDR1 and CDR2 are MNHEY and SVGAGI. The CDR3 is made up of 14 amino acids. V was pared by 5 bases and J by 7 bases, with 9 bases of the junction left unmatched. The CDR3: CASSTRGGAGEQYF. The CDR3, as DNA: TGTGCCAGCAGTACGCGCGGGGGGGCGGGAGAGCAGTACTTC.

This chain connects TRBV6-2 or TRBV6-3 to TRBJ2-7, with 10 bases aligning to TRBD1. CDR1 is MNHEY, CDR2 SVGEGT, per germline. The length of the CDR3 is 14 residues. Germline trimming cut 6 bases from V and 2 bases from J; bases unmatched to any gene: 4. CDR3 nucleotides: TGTGCCAGCAGCGTCGGGACAGGGGCCTACGAGCAGTACTTC. It yields the protein CASSVGTGAYEQYF.

The chain recombines TRBV12-5 with TRBJ2-3, with 9 bases identical to TRBD2. V shed 0 bases, J shed 4 bases, and the junction held 8 bases outside the gene matches. The CDR3 spans 17 residues. Looked up from germline, CDR1 is LGHNT and CDR2 is FRNRAP. This chain's CDR3 is CASGLVVLAGRADTQYF. CDR3 sequence (DNA): TGTGCTAGTGGTTTGGTAGTCCTAGCGGGGCGTGCAGATACGCAGTATTTT.

The V and J genes are TRBV2 and TRBJ1-2, with D possibly being TRBD1 (6 bases). The CDR3 runs 14 residues. Germline lookup yields CDR1 SNHLY and CDR2 FYNNEI. Trimming stripped 6 bases from V and 2 bases from J, with 13 bases between. CDR3 DNA: TGTGCCAGCAGAGGGGGGGGTTCCAACTATGGCTACACCTTC. Translating it yields CASRGGGSNYGYTF.

This chain uses TRBV2 with TRBJ1-4; TRBD1 matches at 7 bases. This CDR3 contains 14 residues. The junction had 9 bases not matched to a gene; V was cut back by 6 bases and J by 8 bases. Germline V gene sequence: CDR1 SNHLY, CDR2 FYNNEI. The CDR3 is CASRGATGREKLFF. CDR3 coding DNA: TGTGCCAGCAGGGGGGCGACAGGGCGGGAAAAACTGTTTTTT.

This rearrangement joins TRBV5-4 to TRBJ1-3; 8 positions agree with TRBD1. J gave up 2 bases and V 4 bases, and 5 bases lay outside the gene matches. CDR3 length: 15 residues. Germline assignment: CDR1 SGHNT and CDR2 YYREEE (reference sequence). The CDR3 DNA follows: TGTGCCAGCAGCCTGGGACAGGCCCCTGGAAACACCATATATTTT. Its translation: CASSLGQAPGNTIYF.

This chain uses TRBV5-1 with TRBJ1-5; 7 bases map to TRBD1. The CDR3 contains 14 residues. Germline CDR1 and CDR2: SGHRS and YFSETQ. Trimming cost V 4 bases and J 2 bases; bases outside gene matches: 3. The CDR3 region is CASSIRGGNQPQHF. In nucleotides, the CDR3 is TGCGCCAGCAGCATCAGGGGGGGCAATCAGCCCCAGCATTTT.

The genes are TRBV5-1 and TRBJ2-1; the D gene is possibly TRBD2 (6 bases). Trimming took off 5 bases at V and 6 bases at J, with 12 bases between the two ends. The CDR3 runs to 13 residues. Per the germline V gene, CDR1 is SGHRS and CDR2 is YFSETQ. The CDR3 spells CASRLASSNEQFF. CDR3 sequence (DNA): TGCGCCAGCAGACTAGCTTCAAGCAATGAGCAGTTCTTC.

The chain links TRBV6-1 to TRBJ2-1, with D uncertain. The CDR3 runs to 13 residues. Trimming took 1 base from V and 9 from J, leaving 10 bases between them. Germline V gene data show CDR1 as MNHNS and CDR2 as SASEGT. CDR3: CASSEGPLGEQFF. Here the CDR3 DNA reads TGTGCCAGCAGTGAAGGGCCCCTTGGTGAGCAGTTCTTC.

V usage is TRBV7-9 and J usage is TRBJ2-7, with D unclear. The germline gives CDR1 SEHNR, CDR2 FQNEAQ (reference sequence). CDR3 length: 13 amino acids. Trimming stripped 2 bases from V and 5 bases from J, with 10 bases between. The CDR3 DNA sequence: TGTGCCAGCAGCTTACCCCTCCTTCACGAGCAGTACTTC. The encoded protein is CASSLPLLHEQYF.

With regard to this clone: This sample also contains other DNA sequences that code for the same CDR3. Here the CDR3 reads CASSRDSNTEAFF. Here the CDR3 DNA reads TGTGCCAGCAGCCGGGACTCGAACACTGAAGCTTTCTTT. The genes are TRBV7-7 and TRBJ1-1, with a possible D match to TRBD1 (5 bases). CDR1 and CDR2 (germline): SSHAT, FNYEAQ (reference sequence). V was trimmed by 5 bases and J by 1 base, leaving 8 bases between them. The CDR3 spans 13 residues.

The chain is built from TRBV27 and TRBJ1-2; D is possibly TRBD1 (5 bases). V lost 5 bases and J lost 5, with 12 bases in between. Per germline, CDR1 MNHEY and CDR2 SMNVEV (reference sequence). This CDR3 region has 13 residues. The CDR3 coding sequence is TGTGCCAGCAGTCCCCAGGGTCGGTATGGCTACACCTTC. Protein sequence: CASSPQGRYGYTF.

The DNA for the CDR3 is TGCGCCAGCAGCTTTTTGGACAGGGAACCAGATACGCAGTATTTT. Amino acids: CASSFLDREPDTQYF. The chain links TRBV5-1 to TRBJ2-3; 8 bases fit TRBD1. Germline CDR1 SGHRS, CDR2 YFSETQ. V lost 2 bases and J lost 4; bases outside the gene matches: 6. CDR3 length equals 15 residues.

This chain's CDR3 is CARSKIPRRTTTYEQYF. For the CDR3, the DNA is TGTGCCAGAAGTAAAATACCCCGTAGGACAACTACCTACGAGCAGTACTTC. The chain links TRBV5-3 to TRBJ2-7; tentatively, D is TRBD1 (5 bases). TRBV5-3 is given ORF status, its function remaining uncertain. The CDR3 spans 17 residues. Trimming took 5 bases from V and 2 from J, leaving 23 bases between them.

A remark on this clone: This may be a read error: a much more frequent sequence differs by one nucleotide. V is TRBV5-1 and J is TRBJ1-1; TRBD1 agrees at 8 bases. V lost 0 bases, J lost 1 base, and 2 bases stayed unmatched. The CDR3 has 15 residues. CDR1 and CDR2 from the germline V gene are SGHRS and YFSETQ. The CDR3 here is CASSLEGQGNTEAFF. In DNA, the CDR3 is TGCGCCAGCAGCTTGGAAGGACAGGGGAACACTGAAGCTTTCTTT.

The table lists this clone with a count of one. This chain joins TRBV19 and TRBJ1-1; TRBD1 agrees at 8 bases. The CDR3 loop spans 13 amino acids. From germline, CDR1 is LNHDA and CDR2 SQIVND (reference sequence). J gave up 4 bases and V 8 bases, and 6 bases lay outside the gene matches. CDR3 nucleotide sequence: TGTGCCAGTTCGGGACAGGCGGGCACTGAAGCTTTCTTT. Translation: CASSGQAGTEAFF.

The chain couples TRBV15 to TRBJ1-2; possibly TRBD1 for D (6 bases). The V and J ends lost 0 bases and 3 bases respectively, with 17 bases between them. The CDR3 has 17 amino acids. CDR1 is LNHNV, CDR2 YYDKDF, per germline (reference sequence). CDR3 DNA sequence: TGTGCCACCAGCAGAGATGGGGGGGGCGAAAAGGACTATGGCTACACCTTC. Translation: CATSRDGGGEKDYGYTF.

V is TRBV9 and J is TRBJ2-5, with TRBD2 as a possible D gene (6 bases). This CDR3 has 14 amino acids. Germline assignment: CDR1 SGDLS and CDR2 YYNGEE. The V end lost 3 bases, the J end lost 3 bases, and 12 bases lay between the germline ends. The CDR3 loop reads CASSARDSEETQYF. Written as DNA, the CDR3 is TGTGCCAGCAGCGCCCGGGACTCAGAAGAGACCCAGTACTTC.

The rearrangement joins TRBV30 to TRBJ1-5; a weak D match, TRBD1 (5 bases). Germline CDR1 GTSNPN, CDR2 SVGIG (reference sequence). The CDR3 has 14 residues. The V end was cut by 0 bases, the J end by 7 bases, with 13 bases between. CDR3 residues: CAWSVQGPRQPQHF. The DNA of the CDR3 is TGTGCCTGGAGTGTCCAGGGCCCACGGCAGCCCCAGCATTTT.